One and the same sample provided the 20 T cell receptor beta chains below, sequenced in a study of CD8 T cells in Susac syndrome. A quantity of roughly 0.5 to 1 ug RNA underwent reverse transcription using random hexamers. Via MiXCR, TCRdb re-called the immunoSEQ multiplex PCR reads, giving one row per CDR3 protein. The sample contains about 150,000 distinct CDR3 sequences, around 96% of which appear only once. Sample: CD4+ T cells from PBMCs. The receptor set was obtained from a human donor with Susac syndrome.

The V call is TRBV12-3 or TRBV12-4, the J call TRBJ1-4; D perhaps matches TRBD1 (5 bases). The CDR3 sequence is 14 residues long. Deletions cut 6 bases from V and 8 bases from J, with 16 bases between. The DNA for the CDR3 is TGTGCCAGCAGCTACAGGAGGTCGGAAGAAAAACTGTTTTTT. Translation: CASSYRRSEEKLFF.

The chain joins TRBV29-1 to TRBJ1-5; no reliable D call. Germline values: CDR1 SQVTM, CDR2 ANQGSEA. This CDR3 has 11 residues. V lost 2 bases and J lost 6, with 5 bases in between. CDR3 coding DNA: TGCAGCGTTGAACTCACTCAGCCCCAGCATTTT. The encoded protein is CSVELTQPQHF.

J is TRBJ2-1 and V is TRBV24-1; D might be TRBD1 or TRBD2, each matching 5 bases. The germline V and J ends were trimmed by 7 bases and 6 bases, with 9 bases remaining between them. The germline V gene encodes CDR1 KGHDR and CDR2 SFDVKD. The CDR3 totals 12 residues. The CDR3 sequence is CATRGDVNEQFF. The CDR3 coding sequence is TGTGCCACCAGGGGGGACGTCAATGAGCAGTTCTTC.

The rearrangement uses TRBV7-9 and TRBJ1-6, with D tentatively TRBD1 (5 bases). The CDR3 sequence is 15 residues long. Trimming took off 5 bases at V and 5 bases at J, with 13 bases between the two ends. Germline V gives CDR1 SEHNR, CDR2 FQNEAQ (reference sequence). CDR3 region: CASSRPDRDNSPLHF. DNA for the CDR3: TGTGCCAGCAGCCGCCCTGACAGAGATAATTCACCCCTCCACTTT.

This chain joins TRBV7-9 and TRBJ1-2, with unresolved D. The V gene's germline CDR1 is SEHNR and CDR2 FQNEAQ (reference sequence). The V end was cut by 3 bases, the J end by 7 bases, with 9 bases between. The CDR3 sequence is 12 residues long. This CDR3 is CASSLPRSGYTF. The CDR3 DNA reads TGTGCCAGCAGCTTGCCTCGTAGTGGCTACACCTTC.

This sequence joins TRBV29-1 and TRBJ1-5; TRBD1 matches at 9 bases. Germline values: CDR1 SQVTM, CDR2 ANQGSEA. The CDR3 has 14 amino acids. V shed 4 bases and J 4 bases; nucleotides not matched to a gene: 5. CDR3 nucleotide sequence: TGCAGCGTTGGGGGACAGGGAGTAAATCAGCCCCAGCATTTT. This codes for CSVGGQGVNQPQHF.

This chain joins TRBV14 and TRBJ2-7, with D possibly matching TRBD2 (5 bases). The CDR3 runs 14 residues. V gave up 0 bases and J gave up 4 bases, with 10 bases separating them. Per the germline V gene, CDR1 is SGHDN and CDR2 is FVKESK. The CDR3 DNA reads TGTGCCAGCAGCCAAGATTTTAAGCGGTACGAGCAGTACTTC. Translating it yields CASSQDFKRYEQYF. Full variable domain (rest looked up from reference TRBV14 and TRBJ2-7): EAGVTQFPSHSVIEKGQTVTLRCDPISGHDNLYWYRRVMGKEIKFLLHFVKESKQDESGMPNNRFLAERTGGTYSTLKVQPAELEDSGVYFCASSQDFKRYEQYFGPGTRLTVT.

V gene TRBV6-5 combines with J gene TRBJ2-2; the D gene is possibly TRBD1 (5 bases). This CDR3 region has 16 residues. Trimming removed 3 bases at V and 4 bases at J, with 15 bases between. Germline V gene sequence: CDR1 MNHEY, CDR2 SVGAGI. CDR3 DNA sequence: TGTGCCAGCAGTTATCTCCCCAGGGTTGGCACCGGGGAGCTGTTTTTT. Amino acid sequence: CASSYLPRVGTGELFF.

This chain connects TRBV12-3 or TRBV12-4 to TRBJ1-4, with a possible D match to TRBD1 (5 bases). Trimming shortened V by 6 bases and J by 5 bases, and 7 bases separated the two germline ends. The CDR3 consists of 12 residues. CDR3 sequence reads: CASRSGNEKLFF. The CDR3 nucleotides read TGTGCCAGCAGGTCAGGGAATGAAAAACTGTTTTTT.

The rearrangement links TRBV15 to TRBJ2-1, with 9 bases identical to TRBD1. Germline V gene sequence: CDR1 LNHNV, CDR2 YYDKDF (reference sequence). The CDR3 covers 12 residues. J lost 9 bases, V lost 9 bases, and 6 bases had no gene match. CDR3 DNA sequence: TGTGCCACTGGATCGACAGGGGGTGAGCAGTTCTTC. Protein sequence: CATGSTGGEQFF.

This clonotype was recorded only once. The rearrangement joins TRBV20-1 to TRBJ2-7, with 11 bases aligning to TRBD2. Germline V lookup: CDR1 DFQATT, CDR2 SNEGSKA (reference sequence). The CDR3 loop spans 14 amino acids. Unmatched junction bases numbered 5, after V lost 5 bases and J lost 2 bases. CDR3 sequence: CSALTSGITYEQYF. As DNA, the CDR3 is TGCAGTGCTTTGACTAGCGGGATTACCTACGAGCAGTACTTC.

The rearrangement links TRBV12-3 or TRBV12-4 to TRBJ1-2, with TRBD1 matching 7 bases. The junction had 10 bases not matched to a gene; V was cut back by 7 bases and J by 8 bases. The CDR3 covers 13 residues. The CDR3 DNA sequence: TGTGCCAGCACCCTGGGTTGGGACAGAGGCTACACCTTC. This codes for CASTLGWDRGYTF.

This chain connects TRBV7-2 to TRBJ2-1; possibly TRBD2 for D (6 bases). CDR3 size: 12 residues. V was clipped by 8 bases and J by 7 bases, with 12 bases between them. Per germline, CDR1 SGHTA and CDR2 FQGNSA. The CDR3 loop is CASGTGANEQFF. CDR3 sequence (DNA): TGTGCCAGCGGGACGGGAGCAAATGAGCAGTTCTTC.

In its sample, this clonotype was seen once. The rearrangement joins TRBV5-6 to TRBJ1-1, with D perhaps TRBD1 (5 bases). V lost 2 bases, J lost 8 bases, and 13 bases lay in between. The CDR3 has 13 amino acids. CDR1 and CDR2 (germline): SGHDT, YYEEEE. This CDR3 reads CASSLPGIKEAFF. CDR3 bases: TGTGCCAGCAGCTTACCAGGGATAAAGGAAGCTTTCTTT.

The chain couples TRBV29-1 to TRBJ2-1; D tentatively fits TRBD1 or TRBD2 (5 bases each). V dropped 3 bases and J dropped 2 bases, with 11 bases sitting between them. Germline assignment: CDR1 SQVTM and CDR2 ANQGSEA. The CDR3 is made up of 14 amino acids. CDR3 bases: TGCAGCGTTGAGAGGGGCGCGACCTACAATGAGCAGTTCTTC. Its translation: CSVERGATYNEQFF.

This chain connects TRBV6-2 or TRBV6-3 to TRBJ1-2, with 12 nucleotides matching TRBD1. The CDR3 runs to 13 residues. Germline lookup yields CDR1 MNHEY and CDR2 SVGEGT. The V and J ends lost 10 bases and 4 bases, in that order; junction bases with no gene match: 4. This chain's CDR3 is CATGTGGSYGYTF. The CDR3 DNA reads as TGTGCCACCGGGACAGGGGGCTCCTATGGCTACACCTTC.

This chain's CDR3 is CASGLVRQGGVYEQYF. The CDR3 DNA is TGTGCTAGTGGTTTGGTTCGACAGGGGGGTGTCTACGAGCAGTACTTC. V and J are TRBV12-5 and TRBJ2-7, with TRBD1 identical over 9 bases. Germline loops: CDR1 LGHNT, CDR2 FRNRAP. The CDR3 is 16 residues long. V lost 0 bases, J lost 3 bases, and 6 bases stayed unmatched.

The chain carries TRBV12-3 or TRBV12-4 and TRBJ1-5, with D unclear. The CDR3 is 15 residues long. The germline V and J ends were trimmed by 4 bases and 0 bases, with 10 bases remaining between them. CDR3 in amino acids: CASSSHRPSNQPQHF. The CDR3 nucleotides are TGTGCCAGCAGTTCCCATAGGCCTAGCAATCAGCCCCAGCATTTT.

The chain couples TRBV20-1 to TRBJ1-1; tentatively, D is TRBD1 (6 bases). Germline V lookup: CDR1 DFQATT, CDR2 SNEGSKA (reference sequence). This CDR3 is built from 13 residues. The ends were cut back, 6 bases at V and 0 bases at J, with 11 bases in the middle. The CDR3 DNA follows: TGCAGTGCGCCGGGGACACTGAACACTGAAGCTTTCTTT. This encodes CSAPGTLNTEAFF.

This rearrangement joins TRBV5-1 to TRBJ2-5; 9 bases fit TRBD1. Germline V gives CDR1 SGHRS, CDR2 YFSETQ. CDR3 length: 17 amino acids. J was trimmed by 5 bases and V by 3 bases; bases with no gene match: 14. The CDR3 DNA reads as TGCGCCAGCAGCTCCGGGACAGGGATAGGGTCAGGTGAGACCCAGTACTTC. It codes for CASSSGTGIGSGETQYF.